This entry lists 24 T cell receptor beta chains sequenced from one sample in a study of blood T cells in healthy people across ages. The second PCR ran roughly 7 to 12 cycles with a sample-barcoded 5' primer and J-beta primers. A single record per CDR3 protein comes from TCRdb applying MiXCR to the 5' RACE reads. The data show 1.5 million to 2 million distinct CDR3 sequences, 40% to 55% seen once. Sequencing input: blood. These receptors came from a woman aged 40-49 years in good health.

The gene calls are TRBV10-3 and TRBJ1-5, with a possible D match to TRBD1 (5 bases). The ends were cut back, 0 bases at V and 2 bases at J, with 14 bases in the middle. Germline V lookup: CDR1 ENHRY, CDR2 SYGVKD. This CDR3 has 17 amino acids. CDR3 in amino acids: CAISESGTRRGNQPQHF. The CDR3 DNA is TGTGCCATCAGTGAGTCCGGGACTCGTAGAGGCAATCAGCCCCAGCATTTT.

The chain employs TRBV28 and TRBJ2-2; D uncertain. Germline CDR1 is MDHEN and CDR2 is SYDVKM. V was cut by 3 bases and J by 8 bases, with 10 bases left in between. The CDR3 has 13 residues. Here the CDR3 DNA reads TGTGCCAGCAGTTTGTCCGGAGCGGGGGAGCTGTTTTTT. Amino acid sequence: CASSLSGAGELFF.

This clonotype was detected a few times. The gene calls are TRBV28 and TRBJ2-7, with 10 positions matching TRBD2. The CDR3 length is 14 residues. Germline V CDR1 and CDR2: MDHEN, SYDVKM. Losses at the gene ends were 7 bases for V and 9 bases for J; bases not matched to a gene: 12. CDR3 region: CASTPESGGVMQYF. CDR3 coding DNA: TGTGCCAGCACCCCGGAAAGCGGGGGGGTAATGCAGTACTTC.

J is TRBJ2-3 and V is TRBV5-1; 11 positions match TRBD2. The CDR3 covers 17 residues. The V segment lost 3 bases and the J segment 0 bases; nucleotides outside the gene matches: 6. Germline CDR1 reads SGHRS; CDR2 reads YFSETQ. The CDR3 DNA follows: TGCGCCAGCAGCTACTCATCTAGCGGGGGGAGCACAGATACGCAGTATTTT. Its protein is CASSYSSSGGSTDTQYF.

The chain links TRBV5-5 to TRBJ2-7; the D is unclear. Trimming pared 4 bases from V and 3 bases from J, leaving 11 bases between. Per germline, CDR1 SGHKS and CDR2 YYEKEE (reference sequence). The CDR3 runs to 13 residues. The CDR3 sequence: CASSHSTGYEQYF. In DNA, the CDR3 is TGTGCCAGCAGCCACAGCACGGGCTACGAGCAGTACTTC.

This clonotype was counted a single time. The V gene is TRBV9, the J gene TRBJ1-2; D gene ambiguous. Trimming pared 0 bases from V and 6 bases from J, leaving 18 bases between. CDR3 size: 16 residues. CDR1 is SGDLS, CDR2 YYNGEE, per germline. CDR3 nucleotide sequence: TGTGCCAGCAGCGTAGATCCGGCGGAAAGACTGAATGGCTACACCTTC. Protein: CASSVDPAERLNGYTF.

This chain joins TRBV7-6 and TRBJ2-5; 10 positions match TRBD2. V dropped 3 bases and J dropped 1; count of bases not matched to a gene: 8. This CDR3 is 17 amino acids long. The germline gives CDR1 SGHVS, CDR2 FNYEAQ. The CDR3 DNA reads TGTGCCAGCAGCTTTAGACTAGCGGGTTCGATCCAAGAGACCCAGTACTTC. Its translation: CASSFRLAGSIQETQYF.

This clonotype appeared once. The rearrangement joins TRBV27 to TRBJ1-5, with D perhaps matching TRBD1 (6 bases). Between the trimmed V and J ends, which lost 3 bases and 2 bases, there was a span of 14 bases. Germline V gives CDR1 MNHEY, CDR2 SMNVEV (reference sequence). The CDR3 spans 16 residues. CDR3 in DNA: TGTGCCAGCAGTTTGGCGGGGGCGATGGGCAATCAGCCCCAGCATTTT. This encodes CASSLAGAMGNQPQHF.

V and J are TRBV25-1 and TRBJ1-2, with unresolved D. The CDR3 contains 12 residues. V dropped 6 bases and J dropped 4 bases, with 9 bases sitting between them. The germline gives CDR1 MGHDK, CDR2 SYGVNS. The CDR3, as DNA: TGTGCCAGCAGGGATGGGGTCTATGGCTACACCTTC. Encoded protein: CASRDGVYGYTF.

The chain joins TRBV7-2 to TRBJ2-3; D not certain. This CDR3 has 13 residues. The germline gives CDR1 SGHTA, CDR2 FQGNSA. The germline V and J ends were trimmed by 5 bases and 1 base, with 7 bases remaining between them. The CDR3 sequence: CASSLKRTDTQYF. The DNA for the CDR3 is TGTGCCAGCAGCCTAAAGCGCACAGATACGCAGTATTTT.

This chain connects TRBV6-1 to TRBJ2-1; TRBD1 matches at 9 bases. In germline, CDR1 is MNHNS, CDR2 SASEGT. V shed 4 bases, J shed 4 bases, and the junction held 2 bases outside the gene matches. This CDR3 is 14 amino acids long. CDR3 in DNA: TGTGCCAGCAGTGCACAGGGGGCTTACAATGAGCAGTTCTTC. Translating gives CASSAQGAYNEQFF.

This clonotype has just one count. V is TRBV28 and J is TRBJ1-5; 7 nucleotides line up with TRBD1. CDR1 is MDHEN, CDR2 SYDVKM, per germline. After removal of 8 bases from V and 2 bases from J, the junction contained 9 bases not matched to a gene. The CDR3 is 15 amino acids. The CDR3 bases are TGTGCCAGCTGGCCCCCCGGGACAGGCAATCAGCCCCAGCATTTT. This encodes CASWPPGTGNQPQHF.

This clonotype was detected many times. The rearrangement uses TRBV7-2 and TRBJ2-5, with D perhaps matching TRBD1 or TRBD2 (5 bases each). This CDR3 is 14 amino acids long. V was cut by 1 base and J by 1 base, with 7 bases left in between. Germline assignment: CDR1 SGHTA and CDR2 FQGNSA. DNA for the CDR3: TGTGCCAGCAGCTTAGACGGGGCCCAAGAGACCCAGTACTTC. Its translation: CASSLDGAQETQYF.

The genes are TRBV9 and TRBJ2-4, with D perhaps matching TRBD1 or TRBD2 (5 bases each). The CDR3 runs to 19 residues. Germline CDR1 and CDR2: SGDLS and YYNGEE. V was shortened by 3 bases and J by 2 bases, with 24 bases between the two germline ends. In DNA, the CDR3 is TGTGCCAGCAGCGCCGAGCCTTCGCAGGGAAGGAGGTCCAAAAACATTCAGTACTTC. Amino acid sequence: CASSAEPSQGRRSKNIQYF.

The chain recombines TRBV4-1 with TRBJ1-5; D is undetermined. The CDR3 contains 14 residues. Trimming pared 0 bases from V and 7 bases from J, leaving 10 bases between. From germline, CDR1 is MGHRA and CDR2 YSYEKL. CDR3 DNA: TGCGCCAGCAGCCAAGATCGAGCGGTCCAGCCCCAGCATTTT. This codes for CASSQDRAVQPQHF.

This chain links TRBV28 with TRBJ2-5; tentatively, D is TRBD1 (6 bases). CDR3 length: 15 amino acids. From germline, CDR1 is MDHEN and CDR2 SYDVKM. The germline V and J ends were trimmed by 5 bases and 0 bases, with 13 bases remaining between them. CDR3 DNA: TGTGCCAGCAGTAGCACGACAGGTTACCAAGAGACCCAGTACTTC. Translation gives CASSSTTGYQETQYF.

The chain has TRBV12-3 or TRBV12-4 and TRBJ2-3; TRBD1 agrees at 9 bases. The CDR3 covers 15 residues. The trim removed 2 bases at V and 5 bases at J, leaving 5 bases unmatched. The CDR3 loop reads CASSLRTGEGDTQYF. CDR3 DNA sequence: TGTGCCAGCAGTTTAAGGACAGGGGAGGGAGATACGCAGTATTTT.

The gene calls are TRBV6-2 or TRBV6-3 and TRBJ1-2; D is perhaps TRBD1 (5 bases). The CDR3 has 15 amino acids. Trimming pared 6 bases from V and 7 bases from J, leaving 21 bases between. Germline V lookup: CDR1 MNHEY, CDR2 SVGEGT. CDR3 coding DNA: TGTGCCAGCAGAAAAACGGGCCAGACAGAGGGTGGCTACACCTTC. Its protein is CASRKTGQTEGGYTF.

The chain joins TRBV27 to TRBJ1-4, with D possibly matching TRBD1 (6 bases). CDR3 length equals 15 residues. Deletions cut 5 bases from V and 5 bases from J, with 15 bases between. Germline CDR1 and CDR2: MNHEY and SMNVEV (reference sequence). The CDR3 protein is CASSLMTGRNEKLFF. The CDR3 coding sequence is TGTGCCAGCAGTCTTATGACAGGACGAAATGAAAAACTGTTTTTT.

The CDR3 sequence is CATSRQRSLDEQFF. CDR3 DNA: TGTGCCACCAGCAGACAGCGAAGTCTCGATGAGCAGTTCTTC. The chain couples TRBV15 to TRBJ2-1; D call uncertain. CDR1 and CDR2 from the germline V gene are LNHNV and YYDKDF (reference sequence). The CDR3 loop spans 14 amino acids. V lost 2 bases and J 8 bases, leaving 13 bases between the germline ends.

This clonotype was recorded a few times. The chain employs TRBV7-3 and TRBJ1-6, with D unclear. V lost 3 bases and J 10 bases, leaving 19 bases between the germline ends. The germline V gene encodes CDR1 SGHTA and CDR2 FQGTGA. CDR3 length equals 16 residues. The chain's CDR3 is CASSFQDTSRGSPLHF. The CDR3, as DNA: TGTGCCAGCAGCTTTCAAGACACCTCCCGAGGATCACCCCTCCACTTT.

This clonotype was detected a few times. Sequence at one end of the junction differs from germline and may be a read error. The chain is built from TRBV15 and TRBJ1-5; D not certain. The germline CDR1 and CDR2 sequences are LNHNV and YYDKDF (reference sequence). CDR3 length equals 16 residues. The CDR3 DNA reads TGTGCCACCAGCGGAGAGGCAGCCATAAGCAATCAGCCCCAGCATTTT. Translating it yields CATSGEAAISNQPQHF.

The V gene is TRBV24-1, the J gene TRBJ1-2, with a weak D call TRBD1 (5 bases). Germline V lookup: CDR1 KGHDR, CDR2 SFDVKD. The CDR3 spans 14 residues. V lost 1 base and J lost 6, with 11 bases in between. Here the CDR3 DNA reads TGTGCCACCAGTGATTTTCAGGGAAGCAATGGCTACACCTTC. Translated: CATSDFQGSNGYTF.

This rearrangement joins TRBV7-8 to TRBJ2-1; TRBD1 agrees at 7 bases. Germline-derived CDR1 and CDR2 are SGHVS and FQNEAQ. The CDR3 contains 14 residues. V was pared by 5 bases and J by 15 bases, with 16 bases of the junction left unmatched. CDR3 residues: CASSPLIVGTVPFF. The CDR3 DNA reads TGTGCCAGCAGCCCGCTAATCGTCGGGACAGTCCCGTTCTTC.